This is a list of T cell receptor beta chains from one sample in a study of beta chain features in type 1 diabetes. Clones were read by immunoSEQ multiplex PCR, and TCRdb kept only the in-frame ones, dropping some. The sample comprises some 280,000 clones, 14% of which are singletons, and 0.015% to 0.02% rests with the top ten. What was sequenced was naive CD4+ T cells from blood. The source is a young man with type 1 diabetes. The CDR3 runs from the conserved cysteine through the conserved F or W. Part of the rows lack a size; the others show once, few, many or a class for expanded clones.

clone_size: NA; v_call: TRBV5-1; cdr3_aa: CASSLGTGVNEKLFF
clone_size: few; v_call: TRBV19; cdr3_aa: CASSPELNNYGYTF
clone_size: NA; v_call: TRBV7-8; cdr3_aa: CASSLVAGGAYEQYF
clone_size: NA; v_call: TRBV7-2; cdr3_aa: CASSLRQGWEKLFF
clone_size: few; v_call: TRBV30; cdr3_aa: CAWSGPGVNQYF
clone_size: NA; v_call: TRBV5-1; cdr3_aa: CASSPGLAGDSTDTQYF
clone_size: NA; v_call: TRBV5-1; cdr3_aa: CASSGGYEQYF
clone_size: few; v_call: TRBV28; cdr3_aa: CASSFPYTRLETQYF
clone_size: NA; v_call: TRBV5-1; cdr3_aa: CASRAAGSTGELFF
clone_size: many; v_call: TRBV29-1; cdr3_aa: CSAEDRMNTEAFF
clone_size: few; v_call: TRBV28; cdr3_aa: CASSSKEDTEAFF
clone_size: NA; v_call: TRBV7-2; cdr3_aa: CASSLNVAETQYF
clone_size: NA; v_call: TRBV6-6; cdr3_aa: CATNTGGRYTEAFF
clone_size: NA; v_call: TRBV19; cdr3_aa: CASSTGSGNTGELFF
clone_size: few; v_call: TRBV29-1; cdr3_aa: CSVADKFYEQYF
clone_size: NA; v_call: TRBV27; cdr3_aa: CASTRETGGYYGYTF
clone_size: NA; v_call: TRBV7-2; cdr3_aa: CASSTLSTPTQYF
clone_size: NA; v_call: TRBV10-3; cdr3_aa: CAISDLGHTDTQYF
clone_size: NA; v_call: TRBV6-5; cdr3_aa: CASSYLQATGYQYF
clone_size: few; v_call: TRBV2; cdr3_aa: CASSPGQGYQPQHF